The rows below give T cell receptor beta chains drawn from one sample of a study of graft-versus-host responses after intestinal transplantation. TCRdb's table, derived via immunoSEQ multiplex PCR, lists solely in-frame clones and lacks some. The sample lists tens of thousands of clones; around 96% were seen once. The source material was PBMCs, sampled 16 days after intestinal transplant. All receptors come from a human patient who received an intestinal transplant, so some T cells may come from the graft donor. Each CDR3 is given with its conserved first and last residue. The order of the fields is J gene, D gene, V gene, clone size, CDR3 protein, CDR3 DNA. A D gene is named only where the DNA matches it firmly. Rows give clone size only sometimes, using once, few, many, or a class for an expanded clone.

j_gene: TRBJ1-2
d_gene: TRBD1
v_gene: TRBV27
abundance: .
CDR3aa: CASSFRGGGYGYTF
CDR3nt: TGTGCCAGCAGTTTCAGGGGGGGCGGCTATGGCTACACCTTC

j_gene: TRBJ2-7
d_gene: .
v_gene: TRBV6-1
abundance: .
CDR3aa: CASSARQLYEQYF
CDR3nt: TGTGCCAGCAGTGCCCGACAACTATACGAGCAGTACTTC

j_gene: TRBJ2-7
d_gene: TRBD1
v_gene: TRBV4-2
abundance: .
CDR3aa: CASSVYRGSSYEQYF
CDR3nt: TGTGCCAGCAGTGTCTACAGGGGGTCTTCCTACGAGCAGTACTTC

j_gene: TRBJ2-5
d_gene: .
v_gene: TRBV11-2
abundance: .
CDR3aa: CASRNPMGDPYF
CDR3nt: TGTGCCAGCAGGAACCCCATGGGCGATCCGTACTTC

j_gene: TRBJ2-1
d_gene: .
v_gene: TRBV11-3
abundance: .
CDR3aa: CASSLSSLPDEQFF
CDR3nt: TGTGCCAGCAGCCTTTCCTCTCTACCGGATGAGCAGTTCTTC

j_gene: TRBJ1-2
d_gene: TRBD1
v_gene: TRBV28
abundance: .
CDR3aa: CASSLTRTGAFYGYTF
CDR3nt: TGTGCCAGCAGTTTAACGAGGACAGGAGCTTTCTATGGCTACACCTTC

j_gene: TRBJ1-1
d_gene: .
v_gene: TRBV28
abundance: .
CDR3aa: CASRAGVEAFF
CDR3nt: TGTGCCAGCAGAGCGGGGGTCGAAGCTTTCTTT

j_gene: TRBJ1-1
d_gene: TRBD1
v_gene: TRBV2
abundance: .
CDR3aa: CARTGDRGINTEAFF
CDR3nt: TGTGCCAGAACCGGAGACAGGGGGATTAACACTGAAGCTTTCTTT

j_gene: TRBJ2-5
d_gene: .
v_gene: TRBV28
abundance: .
CDR3aa: CASSLSLDAQYF
CDR3nt: TGTGCCAGCAGTTTGTCTCTCGATGCGCAGTACTTC

j_gene: TRBJ1-1
d_gene: TRBD1
v_gene: TRBV4-3
abundance: .
CDR3aa: CASSQTGVAEAFF
CDR3nt: TGCGCCAGCAGCCAAACAGGGGTGGCTGAAGCTTTCTTT

j_gene: TRBJ2-6
d_gene: .
v_gene: TRBV7-9
abundance: once
CDR3aa: CASSLGTSESGANVLTF
CDR3nt: TGTGCCAGCAGCTTAGGGACGTCGGAATCTGGGGCCAACGTCCTGACTTTC

j_gene: TRBJ2-7
d_gene: .
v_gene: TRBV4-2
abundance: .
CDR3aa: CASSLRGLTGSEEQYF
CDR3nt: TGTGCCAGCAGCCTCCGGGGCCTGACTGGTAGCGAAGAGCAGTACTTC

j_gene: TRBJ2-7
d_gene: TRBD1
v_gene: TRBV2
abundance: .
CDR3aa: CASSDKGTGIYEQYF
CDR3nt: TGTGCCAGCAGTGATAAGGGGACAGGGATCTACGAGCAGTACTTC

j_gene: TRBJ2-7
d_gene: .
v_gene: TRBV7-9
abundance: .
CDR3aa: CASTKGGLEQYF
CDR3nt: TGTGCCAGCACCAAAGGAGGGCTCGAGCAGTACTTC

j_gene: TRBJ2-1
d_gene: TRBD2
v_gene: TRBV30
abundance: once
CDR3aa: CAWLAGAYNEQFF
CDR3nt: TGTGCCTGGCTAGCGGGGGCCTACAATGAGCAGTTCTTC

j_gene: TRBJ2-7
d_gene: .
v_gene: TRBV28
abundance: .
CDR3aa: CASSFRLQSIEQYF
CDR3nt: TGTGCCAGCAGTTTCCGCCTACAGTCCATCGAGCAGTACTTC

j_gene: TRBJ2-1
d_gene: TRBD2
v_gene: TRBV5-1
abundance: .
CDR3aa: CASSFGSGGNEQFF
CDR3nt: TGCGCCAGCAGCTTCGGTAGCGGGGGGAATGAGCAGTTCTTC

j_gene: TRBJ1-1
d_gene: .
v_gene: TRBV5-1
abundance: once
CDR3aa: CASSPHDGNTEAFF
CDR3nt: TGCGCCAGCAGCCCCCATGACGGGAACACTGAAGCTTTCTTT

j_gene: TRBJ1-2
d_gene: .
v_gene: TRBV4-1
abundance: .
CDR3aa: CASSASERGYGYTF
CDR3nt: TGCGCCAGCAGCGCTTCGGAGAGGGGGTATGGCTACACCTTC

j_gene: TRBJ1-1
d_gene: .
v_gene: TRBV27
abundance: .
CDR3aa: CASSLSAGVAEAFF
CDR3nt: TGTGCCAGCAGTTTATCTGCAGGGGTCGCTGAAGCTTTCTTT

j_gene: TRBJ2-7
d_gene: TRBD2
v_gene: TRBV30
abundance: .
CDR3aa: CARKLAGGPDEQYF
CDR3nt: TGTGCCCGGAAACTAGCGGGAGGACCTGACGAGCAGTACTTC

j_gene: TRBJ2-2
d_gene: .
v_gene: TRBV5-6
abundance: .
CDR3aa: CASSLFGVWTGELFF
CDR3nt: TGTGCCAGCAGCTTGTTTGGAGTTTGGACCGGGGAGCTGTTTTTT

j_gene: TRBJ2-7
d_gene: TRBD2
v_gene: TRBV6-1
abundance: .
CDR3aa: CASSARLAGRDEQYF
CDR3nt: TGTGCCAGCAGTGCTAGACTAGCGGGAAGGGACGAGCAGTACTTC

j_gene: TRBJ2-5
d_gene: .
v_gene: TRBV2
abundance: .
CDR3aa: CASSENSGTGETQYF
CDR3nt: TGTGCCAGCAGTGAGAATAGCGGGACAGGGGAGACCCAGTACTTC

j_gene: TRBJ2-1
d_gene: .
v_gene: TRBV27
abundance: once
CDR3aa: CASSLLAVGNEQFF
CDR3nt: TGTGCCAGCAGTTTATTGGCAGTAGGCAATGAGCAGTTCTTC

j_gene: TRBJ2-1
d_gene: .
v_gene: TRBV21-1
abundance: .
CDR3aa: CASSKRCEYNEQFF
CDR3nt: TGTGCCAGCAGCAAACGGTGCGAGTACAATGAGCAGTTCTTC

j_gene: TRBJ2-1
d_gene: .
v_gene: TRBV27
abundance: .
CDR3aa: CASSSPTGAYNEQFF
CDR3nt: TGTGCCAGCAGTTCCCCCACGGGAGCCTACAATGAGCAGTTCTTC

j_gene: TRBJ1-1
d_gene: TRBD1
v_gene: TRBV5-6
abundance: .
CDR3aa: CASSPTGDLHTEAFF
CDR3nt: TGTGCCAGCAGCCCGACAGGGGACCTACACACTGAAGCTTTCTTT

j_gene: TRBJ1-2
d_gene: .
v_gene: TRBV10-3
abundance: .
CDR3aa: CAISMGGDHTF
CDR3nt: TGTGCCATCAGTATGGGAGGGGACCACACCTTC

j_gene: TRBJ2-7
d_gene: TRBD1
v_gene: TRBV19
abundance: once
CDR3aa: CASSMGTGYEQYF
CDR3nt: TGTGCCAGTAGTATGGGGACAGGGTACGAGCAGTACTTC

j_gene: TRBJ1-2
d_gene: .
v_gene: TRBV6-1
abundance: .
CDR3aa: CASTGPYYGYTF
CDR3nt: TGTGCCAGCACAGGCCCCTACTATGGCTACACCTTC

j_gene: TRBJ2-1
d_gene: TRBD2
v_gene: TRBV6-1
abundance: .
CDR3aa: CASRASGNNEQFF
CDR3nt: TGTGCCAGCAGGGCTAGCGGTAACAATGAGCAGTTCTTC

j_gene: TRBJ2-3
d_gene: .
v_gene: TRBV5-5
abundance: .
CDR3aa: CASSLGGITDTQYF
CDR3nt: TGTGCCAGCAGCTTGGGAGGGATCACAGATACGCAGTATTTT

j_gene: TRBJ1-3
d_gene: .
v_gene: TRBV25-1
abundance: .
CDR3aa: CASRQSGNTIYF
CDR3nt: TGTGCCAGCAGACAATCTGGAAACACCATATATTTT

j_gene: TRBJ1-1
d_gene: .
v_gene: TRBV7-9
abundance: .
CDR3aa: CASYRDERNTEAFF
CDR3nt: TGTGCCAGCTACAGGGATGAGCGGAACACTGAAGCTTTCTTT

j_gene: TRBJ1-2
d_gene: .
v_gene: TRBV2
abundance: .
CDR3aa: CASSGGSYTF
CDR3nt: TGTGCCAGCAGTGGGGGGAGCTACACCTTC

j_gene: TRBJ2-1
d_gene: .
v_gene: TRBV11-1
abundance: .
CDR3aa: CASSFPQRSPVGFYNEQFF
CDR3nt: TGTGCCAGCAGCTTCCCTCAAAGGTCCCCCGTGGGGTTTTACAATGAGCAGTTCTTC

j_gene: TRBJ1-3
d_gene: .
v_gene: TRBV28
abundance: .
CDR3aa: CASLTPSGNTIYF
CDR3nt: TGTGCCAGCCTGACTCCCTCTGGAAACACCATATATTTT

j_gene: TRBJ2-5
d_gene: TRBD2
v_gene: TRBV5-1
abundance: .
CDR3aa: CASSRGLADQETQYF
CDR3nt: TGCGCCAGCAGCCGCGGACTAGCGGATCAAGAGACCCAGTACTTC

j_gene: TRBJ2-7
d_gene: .
v_gene: TRBV9
abundance: .
CDR3aa: CASSAAPSFYEQYF
CDR3nt: TGTGCCAGCAGCGCCGCCCCCTCATTCTACGAGCAGTACTTC

j_gene: TRBJ2-2
d_gene: .
v_gene: TRBV27
abundance: .
CDR3aa: CASSFSWRPNTGELFF
CDR3nt: TGTGCCAGCAGTTTTAGCTGGAGACCTAACACCGGGGAGCTGTTTTTT